This T cell receptor beta chain was identified in a study of T-cell memory formation after mild COVID-19. Study overall: TCR clusters showed largely donor specificity.

From germline, CDR1 is SGHRS and CDR2 YFSETQ. The CDR3 has 15 residues. J gave up 2 bases and V 2 bases, and 4 bases lay outside the gene matches. TCRalpha and TCRbeta libraries used 5'RACE with constant-segment primers and UMIs. In TCRdb, the 5' RACE reads were re-called with MiXCR into one record per CDR3 protein. This sample has fewer than 650,000 distinct CDR3 sequences; approximately 15% occur once, and the top ten carry about 8.1%. This clonotype occurred a few times. What it recognizes is unknown. Whole-study results and caveats: SARS-CoV-2 specificity was not confirmed for second-wave clones peaking on day 37. Clones that contracted from day 15 to 85 had balanced CD4/CD8; later expanders were CD4+ biased.

Sequences were obtained from PBMCs or a T cell subset sorted from them (not recorded which). The chain has TRBV5-1 and TRBJ2-5, with 9 bases lining up with TRBD1. The TCR comes from an adult woman who had mild COVID-19 (a few samples of this study predate the infection). Cell type and time point are not known. The CDR3 loop reads CASSFGTGFQETQYF. In nucleotides, the CDR3 is TGCGCCAGCAGCTTTGGGACAGGGTTTCAAGAGACCCAGTACTTC.